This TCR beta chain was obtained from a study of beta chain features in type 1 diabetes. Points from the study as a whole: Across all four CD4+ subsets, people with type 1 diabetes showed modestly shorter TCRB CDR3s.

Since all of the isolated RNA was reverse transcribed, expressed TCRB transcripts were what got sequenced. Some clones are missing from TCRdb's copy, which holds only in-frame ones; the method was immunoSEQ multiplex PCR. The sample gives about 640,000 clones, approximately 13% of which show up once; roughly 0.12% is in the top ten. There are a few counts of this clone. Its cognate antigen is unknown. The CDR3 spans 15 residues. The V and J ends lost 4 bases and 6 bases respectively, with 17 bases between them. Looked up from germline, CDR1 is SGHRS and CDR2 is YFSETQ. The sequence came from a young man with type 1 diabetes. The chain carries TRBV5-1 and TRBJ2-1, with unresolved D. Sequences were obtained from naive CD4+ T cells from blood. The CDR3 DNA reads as TGCGCCAGCAGCCCAGAAAACTTCGAACTCAATGAGCAGTTCTTC. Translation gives CASSPENFELNEQFF.